In this sample, the clone carrying this TCR beta chain turned up a few times. No antigen is known for it. This entry comes from a study of response to subunit inactivated influenza vaccine. Whole-study results and caveats: That few new T cells are recruited by each seasonal influenza vaccination was the authors' suggestion.

V was cut by 7 bases and J by 1 base, with 13 bases left in between. The CDR3 covers 14 residues. MiXCR, applied by TCRdb to the RT-PCR reads, yields one record per CDR3 protein. The table has hundreds of thousands of distinct CDR3 sequences, around 15% seen once; the top ten hold about 7.6%. This sequence was found in a man aged 50-59 years who received an inactivated influenza vaccine. The gene calls are TRBV12-3 or TRBV12-4 and TRBJ1-1, with no clear D. The material was PBMCs from blood, obtained 14 to 15 days before vaccination. CDR3 region: CASTMTAENTEAFF. The CDR3 DNA sequence: TGTGCCAGCACAATGACCGCGGAGAACACTGAAGCTTTCTTT.